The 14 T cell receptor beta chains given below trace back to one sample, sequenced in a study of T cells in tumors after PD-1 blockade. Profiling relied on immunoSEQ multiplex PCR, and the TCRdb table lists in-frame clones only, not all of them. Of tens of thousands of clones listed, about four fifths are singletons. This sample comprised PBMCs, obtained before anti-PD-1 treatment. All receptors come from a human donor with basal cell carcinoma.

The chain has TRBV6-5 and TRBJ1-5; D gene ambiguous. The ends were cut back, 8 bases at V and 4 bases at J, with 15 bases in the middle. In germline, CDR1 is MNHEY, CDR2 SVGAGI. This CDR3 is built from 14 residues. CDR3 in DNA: TGTGCCAGCTGCGTTAGGGCGGGAAATCAGCCCCAGCATTTT. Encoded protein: CASCVRAGNQPQHF.

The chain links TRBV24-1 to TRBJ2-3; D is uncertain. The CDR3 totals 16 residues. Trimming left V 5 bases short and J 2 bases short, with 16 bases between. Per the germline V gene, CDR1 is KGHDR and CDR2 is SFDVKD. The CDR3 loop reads CATSASTSGYTDTQYF. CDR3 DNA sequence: TGTGCCACCAGTGCGTCAACATCCGGCTACACAGATACGCAGTATTTT.

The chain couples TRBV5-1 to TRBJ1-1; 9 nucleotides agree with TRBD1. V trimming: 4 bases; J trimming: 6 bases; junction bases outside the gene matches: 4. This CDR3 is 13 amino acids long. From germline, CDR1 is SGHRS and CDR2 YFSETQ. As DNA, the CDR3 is TGCGCCAGCAGCACCCGACAGGGGGCTGAAGCTTTCTTT. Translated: CASSTRQGAEAFF.

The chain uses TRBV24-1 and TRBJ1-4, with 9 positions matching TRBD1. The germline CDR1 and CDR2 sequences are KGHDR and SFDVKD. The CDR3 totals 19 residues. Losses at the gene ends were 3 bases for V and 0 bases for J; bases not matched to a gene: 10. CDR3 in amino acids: CATSDPKTGGPATNEKLFF. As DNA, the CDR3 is TGTGCCACCAGTGATCCAAAGACAGGGGGTCCTGCAACTAATGAAAAACTGTTTTTT.

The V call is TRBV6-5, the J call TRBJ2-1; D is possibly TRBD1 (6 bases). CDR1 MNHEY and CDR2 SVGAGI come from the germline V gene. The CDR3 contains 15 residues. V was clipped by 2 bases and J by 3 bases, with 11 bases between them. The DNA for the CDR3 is TGTGCCAGCAGTTACGCTAGGGACAACTACAATGAGCAGTTCTTC. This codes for CASSYARDNYNEQFF.

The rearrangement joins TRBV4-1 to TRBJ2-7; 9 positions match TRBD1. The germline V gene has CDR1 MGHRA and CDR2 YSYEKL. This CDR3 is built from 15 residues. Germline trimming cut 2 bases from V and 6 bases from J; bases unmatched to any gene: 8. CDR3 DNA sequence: TGCGCCAGCAGCCAATTTCCCGACAGGGGGTCCGAGCAGTACTTC. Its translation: CASSQFPDRGSEQYF.

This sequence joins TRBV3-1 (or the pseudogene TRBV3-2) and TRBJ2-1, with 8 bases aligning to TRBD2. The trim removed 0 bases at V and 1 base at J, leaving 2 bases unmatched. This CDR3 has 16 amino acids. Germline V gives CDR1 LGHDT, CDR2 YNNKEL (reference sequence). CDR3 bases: TGTGCCAGCAGCCAAGAAGCGGGGGTTTCCTACAATGAGCAGTTCTTC. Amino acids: CASSQEAGVSYNEQFF.

The CDR3 DNA reads as TGCGCCAGCAGTGAGAAGACAGGGTACGGCACCGGGGAGCTGTTTTTT. This encodes CASSEKTGYGTGELFF. The chain carries TRBV10-1 and TRBJ2-2, with TRBD1 identical over 7 bases. The germline CDR1 and CDR2 sequences are WNHNN and SYGVQD (reference sequence). Losses at the gene ends were 2 bases for V and 4 bases for J; bases not matched to a gene: 7. The CDR3 is 16 amino acids.

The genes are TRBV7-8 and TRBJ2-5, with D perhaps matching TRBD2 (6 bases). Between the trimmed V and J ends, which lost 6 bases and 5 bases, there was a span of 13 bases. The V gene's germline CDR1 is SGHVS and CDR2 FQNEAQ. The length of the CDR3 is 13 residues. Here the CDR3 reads CASRLGGGETQYF. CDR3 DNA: TGTGCCAGCAGACTGGGAGGCGGGGAGACCCAGTACTTC.

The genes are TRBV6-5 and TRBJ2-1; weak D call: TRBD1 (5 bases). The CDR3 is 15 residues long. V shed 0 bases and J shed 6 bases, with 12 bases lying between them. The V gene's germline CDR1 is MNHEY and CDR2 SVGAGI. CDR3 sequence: CASSYSRLGANEQFF. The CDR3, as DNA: TGTGCCAGCAGTTACTCGAGGTTAGGGGCCAATGAGCAGTTCTTC.

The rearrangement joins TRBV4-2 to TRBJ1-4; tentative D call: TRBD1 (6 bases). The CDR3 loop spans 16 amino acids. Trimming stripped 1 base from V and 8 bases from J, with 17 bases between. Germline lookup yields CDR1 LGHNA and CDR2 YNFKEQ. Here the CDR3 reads CASSQGKVEGGEKLFF. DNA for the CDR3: TGTGCCAGCAGCCAAGGAAAAGTGGAGGGGGGGGAAAAACTGTTTTTT.

CDR3 protein: CASSVELGQGDYGYTF. The CDR3 nucleotides read TGTGCCAGCAGCGTAGAATTAGGTCAGGGAGACTATGGCTACACCTTC. The chain has TRBV9 and TRBJ1-2, with D perhaps TRBD1 (5 bases). CDR1 is SGDLS, CDR2 YYNGEE, per germline. V shed 0 bases and J shed 3 bases, with 15 bases lying between them. The CDR3 totals 16 residues.

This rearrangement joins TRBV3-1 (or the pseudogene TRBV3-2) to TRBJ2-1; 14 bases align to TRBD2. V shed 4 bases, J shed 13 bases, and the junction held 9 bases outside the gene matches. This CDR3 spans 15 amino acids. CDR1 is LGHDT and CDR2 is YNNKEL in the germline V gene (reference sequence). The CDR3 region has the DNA TGTGCCAGCAGCCGCACCGGGACTAGCGGGGGACTCCAGTTCTTC. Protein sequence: CASSRTGTSGGLQFF.

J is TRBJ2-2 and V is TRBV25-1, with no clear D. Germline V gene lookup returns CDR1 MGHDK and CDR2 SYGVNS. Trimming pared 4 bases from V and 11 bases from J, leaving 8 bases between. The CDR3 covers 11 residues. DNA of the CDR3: TGTGCCAGCAGTGGTGCGGTTGAGCTGTTTTTT. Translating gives CASSGAVELFF.